Below are 32 T cell receptor beta chains sequenced from a single sample in a study of control samples from healthy donors and cancer patients. Clones were sequenced by immunoSEQ multiplex PCR, and TCRdb holds only the in-frame ones, with some missing. The data contain 100,000 or so clones, approximately 89% of them seen just once; the ten biggest clones take up over 0.75%. The sequenced sample consisted of blood. All receptors come from a woman in her thirties in good health.

The genes are TRBV5-8 and TRBJ1-1, with no clear D. Between the trimmed V and J ends, which lost 2 bases and 1 base, there was a span of 6 bases. The germline CDR1 and CDR2 sequences are SGHTS and YDEGEE. This CDR3 comprises 13 residues. CDR3 amino acids: CASSFSGNTEAFF. Here the CDR3 DNA reads TGTGCCAGCAGCTTTTCCGGGAACACTGAAGCTTTCTTT.

This chain uses TRBV14 with TRBJ2-7; 10 nucleotides align to TRBD1. Trimming at V came to 4 bases and at J to 3 bases, leaving 12 bases not matched to a gene. Germline V lookup: CDR1 SGHDN, CDR2 FVKESK. This CDR3 has 17 residues. The CDR3 nucleotides read TGTGCCAGCAGCCCCCCAGCCGGGACAGGGGTCGACTACGAGCAGTACTTC. The encoded protein is CASSPPAGTGVDYEQYF.

The chain couples TRBV7-3 to TRBJ2-1; 8 nucleotides align to TRBD2. Germline V gives CDR1 SGHTA, CDR2 FQGTGA. The CDR3 is 15 residues long. After removal of 6 bases from V and 5 bases from J, the junction contained 9 bases not matched to a gene. CDR3: CASSLFGTRDNEQFF. CDR3 bases: TGTGCCAGCAGTCTTTTTGGGACTAGAGACAATGAGCAGTTCTTC.

This chain connects TRBV7-9 to TRBJ1-6; D uncertain. Trimming pared 5 bases from V and 5 bases from J, leaving 13 bases between. The germline V gene encodes CDR1 SEHNR and CDR2 FQNEAQ (reference sequence). This CDR3 region has 15 residues. CDR3 protein: CASSVGLGDNSPLHF. The CDR3, as DNA: TGTGCCAGCAGCGTAGGGTTGGGAGATAATTCACCCCTCCACTTT. Full variable domain (remainder filled in from reference TRBV7-9 and TRBJ1-6): DTGVSQNPRHKITKRGQNVTFRCDPISEHNRLYWYRQTLGQGPEFLTYFQNEAQLEKSRLLSDRFSAERPKGSFSTLEIQRTEQGDSAMYLCASSVGLGDNSPLHFGNGTRLTVT.

This CDR3 reads CASSQASRLWVNTEAFF. The CDR3 DNA reads TGTGCCAGCAGCCAAGCGTCTCGGCTATGGGTGAACACTGAAGCTTTCTTT. The chain carries TRBV3-1 (or the pseudogene TRBV3-2) and TRBJ1-1; no definite D call. Germline values: CDR1 LGHDT, CDR2 YNNKEL (reference sequence). CDR3 length equals 17 residues. V was pared by 1 base and J by 0 bases, with 15 bases between.

This clone was detected only once. This chain links TRBV7-9 with TRBJ1-2; TRBD1 agrees at 10 bases. Germline V lookup: CDR1 SEHNR, CDR2 FQNEAQ (reference sequence). V shed 5 bases, J shed 6 bases, and the junction held 3 bases outside the gene matches. This CDR3 is 13 amino acids long. This CDR3 is CASSQGTGDGYTF. CDR3 nucleotides: TGTGCCAGCAGCCAAGGGACAGGGGATGGCTACACCTTC.

V gene TRBV3-1 (or the pseudogene TRBV3-2) combines with J gene TRBJ1-3; no firm D call. Germline V gene sequence: CDR1 LGHDT, CDR2 YNNKEL (reference sequence). The CDR3 consists of 14 residues. The V and J ends lost 4 bases and 0 bases respectively, with 7 bases between them. CDR3 sequence (DNA): TGTGCCAGCAGCCGGGCCAACTCTGGAAACACCATATATTTT. The encoded protein is CASSRANSGNTIYF.

This CDR3 is CASSLDSRKAFF. The CDR3 coding sequence is TGTGCCAGCAGCTTAGATTCGAGAAAGGCTTTCTTT. The chain joins TRBV11-2 to TRBJ1-1; no clear D gene. CDR3 size: 12 residues. The germline V gene has CDR1 SGHAT and CDR2 FQNNGV. Trimming pared 0 bases from V and 11 bases from J, leaving 10 bases between.

V usage is TRBV7-8 and J usage is TRBJ2-4; D perhaps matches TRBD1 (5 bases). V was cut by 5 bases and J by 6 bases, with 11 bases left in between. CDR3 length: 13 amino acids. From germline, CDR1 is SGHVS and CDR2 FQNEAQ. For the CDR3, the DNA is TGTGCCAGCAGCGGCAGGGATGGAAACATTCAGTACTTC. This sequence encodes CASSGRDGNIQYF.

The chain is built from TRBV6-6 and TRBJ2-1; 7 bases fit TRBD1. Germline-derived CDR1 and CDR2 are MNHNY and SVGAGI (reference sequence). The CDR3 extends over 15 amino acids. The V and J ends lost 5 bases and 4 bases, in that order; junction bases with no gene match: 8. CDR3: CASSAAGTAYNEQFF. CDR3 DNA sequence: TGTGCCAGCAGTGCAGCCGGGACAGCTTACAATGAGCAGTTCTTC.

This clone came up once. The CDR3 loop reads CASSPTRETETQYF. In DNA, the CDR3 is TGTGCCAGTAGTCCCACTAGGGAAACAGAGACCCAGTACTTC. The chain uses TRBV19 and TRBJ2-5; D possibly corresponds to TRBD2 (5 bases). The CDR3 consists of 14 residues. CDR1 is LNHDA, CDR2 SQIVND, per germline (reference sequence). The V gene lost 5 bases and the J gene lost 4 bases, with 14 bases spanning the gap.

This chain uses TRBV11-2 with TRBJ1-1, with a tentative D call TRBD1 (6 bases). Looked up from germline, CDR1 is SGHAT and CDR2 is FQNNGV. V was shortened by 1 base and J by 10 bases, with 13 bases between the two germline ends. This CDR3 comprises 13 residues. The CDR3 DNA reads TGTGCCAGCAGCTTAGGTCGGACAGCCGGAGCTTTCTTT. It specifies CASSLGRTAGAFF.

The rearrangement links TRBV27 to TRBJ1-2; D may be TRBD1 (6 bases). V was shortened by 2 bases and J by 7 bases, with 11 bases between the two germline ends. CDR3 size: 13 residues. In germline, CDR1 is MNHEY, CDR2 SMNVEV (reference sequence). The DNA of the CDR3 is TGTGCCAGCAGTTTAGCCAACAGGGCTGGCTACACCTTC. Its translation is CASSLANRAGYTF.

This rearrangement joins TRBV14 to TRBJ2-3; no clear D. CDR3 size: 14 residues. Trimming removed 0 bases at V and 6 bases at J, with 10 bases between. CDR1 and CDR2 from the germline V gene are SGHDN and FVKESK. Written as DNA, the CDR3 is TGTGCCAGCAGCCAAGACTGGGAAGGTGATACGCAGTATTTT. It is translated as CASSQDWEGDTQYF.

The V call is TRBV4-1, the J call TRBJ2-3; D remains unclear. Germline V gene data show CDR1 as MGHRA and CDR2 as YSYEKL. The V end was cut by 3 bases, the J end by 4 bases, with 2 bases between. CDR3 length: 11 amino acids. The CDR3 loop is CASSQADTQYF. The DNA for the CDR3 is TGCGCCAGCAGCCAGGCAGATACGCAGTATTTT.

The genes are TRBV18 and TRBJ1-4; D is ambiguous. Germline CDR1 KGHSH, CDR2 LQKENI. The CDR3 runs 16 residues. V lost 4 bases and J lost 3, with 15 bases in between. CDR3 nucleotides: TGTGCCAGCTCACTACTGCTCGGAAAGTCTAATGAAAAACTGTTTTTT. Translating it yields CASSLLLGKSNEKLFF.

The V and J genes are TRBV11-1 and TRBJ2-7, with D perhaps matching TRBD1 or TRBD2 (5 bases each). The CDR3 runs 15 residues. Per the germline V gene, CDR1 is SGHAT and CDR2 is FQDESV (reference sequence). The V end lost 2 bases, the J end lost 4 bases, and 15 bases lay between the germline ends. The DNA of the CDR3 is TGTGCCAGCAGCTTAAGAGGAGGTCAGGGTTACGAGCAGTACTTC. This codes for CASSLRGGQGYEQYF.

CDR3 DNA sequence: TGTGCCAGCAGCTTGGATCGGGATCAGCCCCAGCATTTT. Its translation is CASSLDRDQPQHF. The V gene is TRBV7-3, the J gene TRBJ1-5; D uncertain. Germline assignment: CDR1 SGHTA and CDR2 FQGTGA. This CDR3 region has 13 residues. With 3 bases removed from V and 5 bases from J, the gap between germline ends came to 8 bases.

V usage is TRBV25-1 and J usage is TRBJ1-1, with 7 bases identical to TRBD1. V was clipped by 3 bases and J by 0 bases; unmatched bases: 13. CDR1 and CDR2 from the germline V gene are MGHDK and SYGVNS. The CDR3 has 18 amino acids. The CDR3 loop reads CASSDQRDSKILNTEAFF. CDR3 DNA sequence: TGTGCCAGCAGTGACCAAAGGGACAGCAAGATATTGAACACTGAAGCTTTCTTT.

In its sample, this clone was seen once. The chain uses TRBV21-1 and TRBJ2-3; TRBD1, as called in the table, went unchecked against the DNA. TRBV21-1 is termed a pseudogene. This CDR3 has 15 residues. The CDR3 reads CASSKNRGGTDTQYF. The CDR3 bases are TGTGCCAGCAGCAAAAACAGGGGGGGTACAGATACGCAGTATTTT.

The genes are TRBV15 and TRBJ1-5; 8 nucleotides agree with TRBD1. Per germline, CDR1 LNHNV and CDR2 YYDKDF (reference sequence). J gave up 3 bases and V 0 bases, and 4 bases lay outside the gene matches. The CDR3 spans 16 residues. CDR3 protein: CATSRDGTGHNQPQHF. The CDR3 DNA reads as TGTGCCACCAGCAGAGATGGGACAGGCCACAATCAGCCCCAGCATTTT. The full variable domain, completed using reference TRBV15 and TRBJ1-5, is DAMVIQNPRYQVTQFGKPVTLSCSQTLNHNVMYWYQQKSSQAPKLLFHYYDKDFNNEADTPDNFQSRRPNTSFCFLDIRSPGLGDTAMYLCATSRDGTGHNQPQHFGDGTRLSIL.

The chain combines TRBV12-5 with TRBJ2-7; 8 bases map to TRBD1. The CDR3 has 14 amino acids. V shed 6 bases and J 7 bases; nucleotides not matched to a gene: 11. Per germline, CDR1 LGHNT and CDR2 FRNRAP. The CDR3 protein is CASGQLRGPGEQYF. CDR3 DNA sequence: TGTGCTAGTGGCCAGCTCAGGGGGCCAGGAGAGCAGTACTTC.

The chain combines TRBV6-6 with TRBJ1-2; D remains ambiguous. The CDR3 is 13 amino acids. The germline V gene encodes CDR1 MNHNY and CDR2 SVGAGI (reference sequence). Trimming took 0 bases from V and 8 from J, leaving 10 bases between them. The CDR3, as DNA: TGTGCCAGCAGTTACTCGGGCAGAGAGGGCTACACCTTC. Translation: CASSYSGREGYTF.

The chain has TRBV6-5 and TRBJ1-2, with 7 positions matching TRBD1. J lost 8 bases, V lost 2 bases, and 8 bases had no gene match. CDR1 MNHEY and CDR2 SVGAGI come from the germline V gene. The CDR3 sequence is 14 residues long. CDR3 coding DNA: TGTGCCAGCAGTTACCTTGGCAGGGGGGACGGCTACACCTTC. This sequence encodes CASSYLGRGDGYTF.

The chain recombines TRBV12-3 or TRBV12-4 with TRBJ1-3, with D perhaps matching TRBD1 (5 bases). This CDR3 is 13 amino acids long. The germline V and J ends were trimmed by 5 bases and 3 bases, with 8 bases remaining between them. CDR3 bases: TGTGCCAGCAGTCTCGACAGTGGAAACACCATATATTTT. Translating it yields CASSLDSGNTIYF.

J is TRBJ1-5 and V is TRBV6-5; TRBD1 matches at 7 bases. Germline assignment: CDR1 MNHEY and CDR2 SVGAGI. This CDR3 comprises 14 residues. Trimming removed 8 bases from V and 4 bases from J; junction bases left unmatched: 8. The DNA of the CDR3 is TGTGCCAGCTGCCGGGACAGTCCAAATCAGCCCCAGCATTTT. It encodes CASCRDSPNQPQHF.

J is TRBJ1-6 and V is TRBV13; TRBD1 matches 8 bases. V lost 6 bases to trimming and J lost 9 bases; unmatched junction nucleotides: 10. This CDR3 has 15 amino acids. CDR1 PRHDT and CDR2 FYEKMQ come from the germline V gene (reference sequence). This CDR3 is CASSSQTGVGSPLHF. CDR3 in DNA: TGTGCCAGCAGTTCTCAGACAGGGGTGGGTTCACCCCTCCACTTT.

The chain joins TRBV7-9 to TRBJ2-4, with a possible D match to TRBD1 (6 bases). The CDR3 runs 15 residues. V was pared by 5 bases and J by 3 bases, with 14 bases between. Per the germline V gene, CDR1 is SEHNR and CDR2 is FQNEAQ (reference sequence). The CDR3 nucleotides are TGTGCCAGCAGCACGCCCCAGGGGAGCAAAAACATTCAGTACTTC. Amino acid sequence: CASSTPQGSKNIQYF.

Remarks on this clone: Additional DNA sequences in this sample encode the identical CDR3. The genes are TRBV10-3 and TRBJ1-5; TRBD1 agrees at 7 bases. CDR3 size: 12 residues. Germline CDR1 and CDR2: ENHRY and SYGVKD. The V segment lost 6 bases and the J segment 4 bases; nucleotides outside the gene matches: 0. The CDR3 sequence: CAISRGNQPQHF. CDR3 in DNA: TGTGCCATCAGCAGGGGGAATCAGCCCCAGCATTTT.

The CDR3 protein is CASSRNRDYSGNTIYF. The CDR3 nucleotides read TGTGCCAGCAGCCGGAACAGGGACTACTCTGGAAACACCATATATTTT. V usage is TRBV27 and J usage is TRBJ1-3, with a possible D match to TRBD1 (6 bases). The CDR3 runs 16 residues. The V gene's germline CDR1 is MNHEY and CDR2 SMNVEV (reference sequence). The germline V and J ends were trimmed by 6 bases and 0 bases, with 15 bases remaining between them.

The chain uses TRBV29-1 and TRBJ2-4; 8 positions match TRBD1. Trimming took 7 bases from V and 6 from J; bases not matched to a gene: 8. The CDR3 contains 13 residues. The germline CDR1 and CDR2 sequences are SQVTM and ANQGSEA. CDR3: CSGQQGVGNIQYF. DNA of the CDR3: TGCAGCGGCCAACAGGGGGTCGGAAACATTCAGTACTTC.

There are a few counts of this clone. The chain uses TRBV7-6 and TRBJ1-3; 7 nucleotides line up with TRBD1. With V trimmed by 4 bases and J by 3 bases, 6 bases remained unmatched. This CDR3 comprises 15 residues. Germline CDR1 reads SGHVS; CDR2 reads FNYEAQ. This CDR3 reads CASSSQGNFGNTIYF. The CDR3 region has the DNA TGTGCCAGCAGCTCACAGGGGAATTTTGGAAACACCATATATTTT.